This is a list of T cell receptor beta chains from one sample in a study of technical replicates of blood from several donors. The repertoire was sequenced with immunoSEQ multiplex PCR; TCRdb's copy has only in-frame clones and lacks some. The sample consists of approximately 81,000 clones, approximately 95% of them appearing once. The sample was T cells isolated from PBMCs. Source of these receptors: a human donor in good health. The CDR3 runs from the conserved cysteine through the conserved F or W. D genes are given only for firm matches. Where a row states a size, it is once, few, many or the class of an expanded clone; other rows omit it.

>TRBJ1-5|.|.|14|TRBV6-5
CASSYGGVHQPQHF
TGTGCCAGCAGTTACGGGGGGGTGCATCAGCCCCAGCATTTT
>TRBJ2-5|.|.|13|TRBV19
CASSADIQETQYF
TGTGCCAGTAGTGCAGACATCCAAGAGACCCAGTACTTC
>TRBJ2-7|TRBD2|once|18|TRBV4-2
CASSQEGLAGGGYYEQYF
TGTGCCAGCAGCCAAGAGGGACTAGCGGGAGGGGGCTACTACGAGCAGTACTTC
>TRBJ2-7|.|.|11|TRBV21-1
CASGGIEEQYF
TGTGCCAGCGGCGGAATAGAAGAGCAGTACTTC
>TRBJ2-7|.|.|13|TRBV11-2
CASSLVMSYEQYF
TGTGCCAGCAGCTTAGTAATGTCCTACGAGCAGTACTTC
>TRBJ2-7|TRBD1|.|16|TRBV19
CASSPARRDRSYEQYF
TGTGCCAGTAGTCCTGCCCGGCGGGACAGGAGCTACGAGCAGTACTTC
>TRBJ2-1|.|.|12|TRBV6-4
CASSTKTDEQFF
TGTGCCAGCAGTACCAAGACAGATGAGCAGTTCTTC
>TRBJ1-2|.|.|13|TRBV5-6
CASRGITGPGYTF
TGTGCCAGCAGGGGAATTACAGGGCCCGGCTACACCTTC
>TRBJ2-1|TRBD2|.|14|TRBV5-4
CASSLLAGGDEQFF
TGTGCCAGCAGCTTGCTAGCGGGAGGGGATGAGCAGTTCTTC
>TRBJ2-5|TRBD1|.|17|TRBV9
CASSVAQSGTGDETQYF
TGTGCCAGCAGCGTAGCTCAATCCGGAACAGGGGATGAGACCCAGTACTTC
>TRBJ2-5|TRBD1|.|15|TRBV6-1
CASSELDRQRETQYF
TGTGCCAGCAGTGAACTGGACAGGCAACGGGAGACCCAGTACTTC
>TRBJ2-2|TRBD1|.|16|TRBV7-2
CASSLRGTGETGELFF
TGTGCCAGCAGCCTACGCGGCACAGGGGAGACCGGGGAGCTGTTTTTT
>TRBJ2-3|TRBD2|.|16|TRBV18
CASSLLAGGGPDTQYF
TGTGCCAGCTCATTACTAGCGGGAGGCGGTCCAGATACGCAGTATTTT
>TRBJ2-6|.|.|14|TRBV25-1
CASSDPRGANVLTF
TGTGCCAGCAGTGATCCTCGTGGGGCCAACGTCCTGACTTTC
>TRBJ2-1|TRBD2|.|16|TRBV4-1
CASSSIILAGRNEQFF
TGCGCCAGCAGCTCAATAATACTAGCGGGAAGGAATGAGCAGTTCTTC
>TRBJ1-2|TRBD1|.|13|TRBV7-9
CASSLGQKDGYTF
TGTGCCAGCAGCTTGGGACAGAAGGACGGCTACACCTTC
>TRBJ1-2|TRBD1|.|17|TRBV19
CASSVSGTGVANYGYTF
TGTGCCAGTAGTGTCTCCGGGACAGGGGTAGCTAACTATGGCTACACCTTC
>TRBJ1-1|.|.|15|TRBV30
CAWSVRSQENTEAFF
TGTGCCTGGAGTGTACGATCACAGGAAAACACTGAAGCTTTCTTT
>TRBJ2-2|TRBD2|.|18|TRBV4-3
CASSQGLAGGRVTGELFF
TGCGCCAGCAGCCAAGGACTAGCGGGAGGCCGGGTCACCGGGGAGCTGTTTTTT
>TRBJ2-7|.|.|16|TRBV7-3
CASSLWAREISYEQYF
TGTGCCAGCAGCTTATGGGCGAGAGAGATTTCCTACGAGCAGTACTTC
>TRBJ2-7|TRBD1|.|13|TRBV28
CASRTGGNYEQYF
TGTGCCAGCCGGACAGGGGGTAACTACGAGCAGTACTTC
>TRBJ1-1|.|few|14|TRBV5-4
CASSYNAGNTEAFF
TGTGCCAGCAGCTACAACGCGGGGAACACTGAAGCTTTCTTT
>TRBJ2-1|TRBD2|.|17|TRBV7-7
CASSLNSGTSGYNEQFF
TGTGCCAGCAGCTTAAATTCAGGGACTAGCGGATACAATGAGCAGTTCTTC
>TRBJ1-2|.|few|12|TRBV18
CASSPGEAGYTF
TGTGCCAGCTCACCCGGGGAAGCTGGCTACACCTTC
>TRBJ2-3|.|.|13|TRBV10-1
CASSATGADTQYF
TGCGCCAGCAGTGCTACCGGGGCAGATACGCAGTATTTT
>TRBJ2-1|TRBD2|.|14|TRBV4-1
CASSQLAGTDEQFF
TGCGCCAGCAGCCAACTAGCGGGAACGGATGAGCAGTTCTTC
>TRBJ2-5|.|.|12|TRBV6-6
CASMGGQETQYF
TGTGCCAGCATGGGGGGCCAAGAGACCCAGTACTTC
>TRBJ1-2|TRBD1|.|13|TRBV5-1
CASTPTGEHGYTF
TGCGCCAGCACCCCGACAGGGGAGCATGGCTACACCTTC
>TRBJ2-3|TRBD1|.|16|TRBV6-5
CASSSGQGAYTDTQYF
TGTGCCAGCAGTTCGGGACAGGGGGCCTACACAGATACGCAGTATTTT
>TRBJ1-1|.|.|14|TRBV9
CASSLGGGNTEAFF
TGTGCCAGCAGCCTCGGGGGGGGGAACACTGAAGCTTTCTTT
>TRBJ1-4|.|.|12|TRBV28
CASSRRDEKLFF
TGTGCCAGCAGTAGGAGAGATGAAAAACTGTTTTTT
>TRBJ2-7|TRBD1|.|15|TRBV10-3
CAISDRDRALYEQYF
TGTGCCATCAGTGATCGAGACAGGGCTCTCTACGAGCAGTACTTC
>TRBJ1-3|.|.|13|TRBV30
CAWIRGSGNTIYF
TGTGCCTGGATAAGGGGCTCTGGAAACACCATATATTTT
>TRBJ2-7|.|.|11|TRBV7-9
CASTKGGEQYF
TGTGCCAGCACGAAAGGGGGCGAGCAGTACTTC
>TRBJ1-2|TRBD1|.|14|TRBV27
CASTPTGLPFGYTF
TGTGCCAGCACCCCGACAGGGCTTCCTTTTGGCTACACCTTC
>TRBJ2-3|.|.|14|TRBV28
CASSPDWEINTQYF
TGTGCCAGCAGTCCCGACTGGGAGATAAATACGCAGTATTTT
>TRBJ2-7|TRBD1|once|14|TRBV19
CASTLTGSSYEQYF
TGTGCCAGTACCTTGACAGGGAGCTCCTACGAGCAGTACTTC
>TRBJ1-2|TRBD1|.|13|TRBV5-4
CASTPDRGGGYTF
TGTGCCAGCACGCCGGACAGGGGGGGTGGCTACACCTTC
>TRBJ1-2|.|.|15|TRBV6-5
CASIIFGGAGYGYTF
TGTGCCAGCATTATATTTGGGGGCGCGGGCTATGGCTACACCTTC
>TRBJ1-4|.|.|15|TRBV7-2
CASSFRQLDNEKLFF
TGTGCCAGCAGCTTCCGACAGTTAGATAATGAAAAACTGTTTTTT
>TRBJ1-1|.|.|14|TRBV2
CASSGRWGNTEAFF
TGTGCCAGCAGTGGGAGGTGGGGTAACACTGAAGCTTTCTTT
>TRBJ1-5|TRBD1|.|15|TRBV27
CASSLQGASNQPQHF
TGTGCCAGCAGTTTACAGGGGGCTAGCAATCAGCCCCAGCATTTT
>TRBJ1-1|.|.|16|TRBV30
CAWSVPGGVRNTEAFF
TGTGCCTGGAGTGTACCGGGGGGGGTAAGGAACACTGAAGCTTTCTTT
>TRBJ2-7|.|.|16|TRBV4-3
CASSQDSTSISYEQYF
TGCGCCAGCAGCCAAGATTCCACTAGCATCTCCTACGAGCAGTACTTC
>TRBJ2-7|TRBD1|once|16|TRBV2
CASSEELGQGINEQYF
TGTGCCAGCAGTGAAGAGCTGGGACAGGGGATCAACGAGCAGTACTTC
>TRBJ2-4|.|.|16|TRBV7-9
CASSRPRTDEVNIQYF
TGTGCCAGCAGCCGACCCAGGACAGACGAGGTTAACATTCAGTACTTC
>TRBJ2-6|TRBD1|.|14|TRBV30
CAWRQTGMSNVLTF
TGTGCCTGGAGGCAGACAGGGATGAGCAACGTCCTGACTTTC
>TRBJ1-4|TRBD1|.|14|TRBV7-9
CASSPRDRGEKLFF
TGTGCCAGCAGCCCCCGGGACAGGGGTGAAAAACTGTTTTTT